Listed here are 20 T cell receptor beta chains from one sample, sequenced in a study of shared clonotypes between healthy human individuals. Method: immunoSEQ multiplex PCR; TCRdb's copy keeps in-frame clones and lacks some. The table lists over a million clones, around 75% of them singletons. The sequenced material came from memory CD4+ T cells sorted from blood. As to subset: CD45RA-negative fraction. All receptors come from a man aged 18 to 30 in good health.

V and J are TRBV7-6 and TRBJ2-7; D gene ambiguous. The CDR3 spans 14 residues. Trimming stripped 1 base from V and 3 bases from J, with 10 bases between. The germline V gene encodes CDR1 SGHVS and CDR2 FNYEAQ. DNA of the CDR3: TGTGCCAGCAGCTTAGGGACGCCTGGCTACGAGCAGTACTTC. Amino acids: CASSLGTPGYEQYF.

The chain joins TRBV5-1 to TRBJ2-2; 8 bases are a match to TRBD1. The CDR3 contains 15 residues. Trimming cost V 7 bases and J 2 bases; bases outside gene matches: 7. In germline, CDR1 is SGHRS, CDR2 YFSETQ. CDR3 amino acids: CASRYTGGNTGELFF. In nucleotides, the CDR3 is TGCGCCAGCCGCTATACAGGGGGTAACACCGGGGAGCTGTTTTTT.

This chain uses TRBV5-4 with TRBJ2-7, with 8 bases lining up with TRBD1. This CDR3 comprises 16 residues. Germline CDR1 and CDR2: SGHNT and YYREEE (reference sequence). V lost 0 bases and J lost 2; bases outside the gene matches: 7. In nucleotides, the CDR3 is TGTGCCAGCAGCTTGGATGGACAGGGAATCCCCTACGAGCAGTACTTC. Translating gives CASSLDGQGIPYEQYF.

The DNA for the CDR3 is TGTGCCAGCAGCTCGGCCTCTGGCCCCTACGAGCAGTACTTC. Translating gives CASSSASGPYEQYF. The chain carries TRBV7-8 and TRBJ2-7; the D is unclear. CDR1 and CDR2 (germline): SGHVS, FQNEAQ. CDR3 length: 14 residues. Trimming left V 4 bases short and J 2 bases short, with 12 bases between.

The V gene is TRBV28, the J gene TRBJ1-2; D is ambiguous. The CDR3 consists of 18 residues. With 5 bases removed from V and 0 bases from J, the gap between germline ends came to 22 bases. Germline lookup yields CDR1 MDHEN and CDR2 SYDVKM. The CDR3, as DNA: TGTGCCAGCAGTACCCCCCGGGCGGGCGGAGGATCTAACTATGGCTACACCTTC. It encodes CASSTPRAGGGSNYGYTF.

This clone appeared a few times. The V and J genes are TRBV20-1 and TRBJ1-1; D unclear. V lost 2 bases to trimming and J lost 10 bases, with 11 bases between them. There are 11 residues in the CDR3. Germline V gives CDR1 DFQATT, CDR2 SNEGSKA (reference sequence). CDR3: CSARIGGIAFF. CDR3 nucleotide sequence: TGCAGTGCTAGAATCGGCGGGATAGCTTTCTTT.

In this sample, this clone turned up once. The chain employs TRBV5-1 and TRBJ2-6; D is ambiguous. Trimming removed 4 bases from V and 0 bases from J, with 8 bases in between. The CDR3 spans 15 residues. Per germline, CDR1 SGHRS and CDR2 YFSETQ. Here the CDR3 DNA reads TGCGCCAGCAGCGGCGGCAGCTCTGGGGCCAACGTCCTGACTTTC. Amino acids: CASSGGSSGANVLTF.

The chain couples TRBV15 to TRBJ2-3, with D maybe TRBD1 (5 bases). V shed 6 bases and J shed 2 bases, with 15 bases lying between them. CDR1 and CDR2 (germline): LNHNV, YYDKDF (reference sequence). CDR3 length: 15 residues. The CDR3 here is CATRGATTNTDTQYF. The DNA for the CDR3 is TGTGCCACCAGAGGGGCGACGACAAACACAGATACGCAGTATTTT.

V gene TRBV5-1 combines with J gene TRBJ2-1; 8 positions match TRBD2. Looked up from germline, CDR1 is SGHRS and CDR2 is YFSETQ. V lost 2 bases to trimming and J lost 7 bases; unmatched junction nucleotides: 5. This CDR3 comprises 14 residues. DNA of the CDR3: TGCGCCAGCAGCTTACGGGAGGGTTATAATGAGCAGTTCTTC. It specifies CASSLREGYNEQFF.

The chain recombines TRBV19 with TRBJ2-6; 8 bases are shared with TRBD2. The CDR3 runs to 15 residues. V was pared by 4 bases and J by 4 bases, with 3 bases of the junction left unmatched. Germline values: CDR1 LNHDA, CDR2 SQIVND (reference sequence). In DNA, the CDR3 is TGTGCCAGTAGTAGCGGGGGGTCCGGGGCCAACGTCCTGACTTTC. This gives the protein CASSSGGSGANVLTF. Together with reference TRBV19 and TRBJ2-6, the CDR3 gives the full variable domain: DGGITQSPKYLFRKEGQNVTLSCEQNLNHDAMYWYRQDPGQGLRLIYYSQIVNDFQKGDIAEGYSVSREKKESFPLTVTSAQKNPTAFYLCASSSGGSGANVLTFGAGSRLTVL.

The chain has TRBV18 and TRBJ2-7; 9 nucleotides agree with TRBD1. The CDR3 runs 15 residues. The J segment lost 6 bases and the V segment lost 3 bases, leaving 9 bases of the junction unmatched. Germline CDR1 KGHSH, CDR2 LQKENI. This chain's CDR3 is CASSPGTGRASEQYF. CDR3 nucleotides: TGTGCCAGCTCACCTGGGACAGGGCGAGCCTCCGAGCAGTACTTC.

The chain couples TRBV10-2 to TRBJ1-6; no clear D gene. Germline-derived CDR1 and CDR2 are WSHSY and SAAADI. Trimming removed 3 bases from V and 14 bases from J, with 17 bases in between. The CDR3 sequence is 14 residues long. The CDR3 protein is CASSDSRRSPTLHF. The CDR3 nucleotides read TGCGCCAGCAGTGATTCTCGAAGGTCCCCCACCCTCCACTTT.

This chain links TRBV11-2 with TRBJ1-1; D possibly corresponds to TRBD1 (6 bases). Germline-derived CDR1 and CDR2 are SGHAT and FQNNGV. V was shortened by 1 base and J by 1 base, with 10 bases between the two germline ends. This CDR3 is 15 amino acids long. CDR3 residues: CASSLVGQPNTEAFF. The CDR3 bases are TGTGCCAGCAGCTTAGTCGGACAGCCGAACACTGAAGCTTTCTTT.

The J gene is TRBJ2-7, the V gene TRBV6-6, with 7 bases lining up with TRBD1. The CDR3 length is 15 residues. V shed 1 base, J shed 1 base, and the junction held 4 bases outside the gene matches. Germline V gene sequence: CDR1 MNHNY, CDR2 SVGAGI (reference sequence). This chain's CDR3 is CASSYLGGGSYEQYF. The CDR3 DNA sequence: TGTGCCAGCAGTTACTTAGGGGGCGGTTCCTACGAGCAGTACTTC.

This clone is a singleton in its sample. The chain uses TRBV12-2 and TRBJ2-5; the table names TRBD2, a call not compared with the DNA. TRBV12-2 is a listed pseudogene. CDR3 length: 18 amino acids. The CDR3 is CASRLTGVALTAGETQYF. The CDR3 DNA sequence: TGTGCAAGTCGTCTAACCGGTGTTGCTCTGACTGCGGGAGAGACCCAGTACTTC.

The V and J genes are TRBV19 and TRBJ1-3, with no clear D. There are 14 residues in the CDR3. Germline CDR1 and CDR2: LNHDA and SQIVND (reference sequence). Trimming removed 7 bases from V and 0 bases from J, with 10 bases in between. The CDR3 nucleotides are TGTGCCAGTACCTCGGGTGACTCTGGAAACACCATATATTTT. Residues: CASTSGDSGNTIYF.

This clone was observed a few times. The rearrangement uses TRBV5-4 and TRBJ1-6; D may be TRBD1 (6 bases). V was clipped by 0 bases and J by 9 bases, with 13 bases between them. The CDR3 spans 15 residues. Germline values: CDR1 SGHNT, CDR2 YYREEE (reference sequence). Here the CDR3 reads CASSLGGPGSSPLHF. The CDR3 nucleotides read TGTGCCAGCAGCTTGGGGGGGCCGGGGAGTTCACCCCTCCACTTT.

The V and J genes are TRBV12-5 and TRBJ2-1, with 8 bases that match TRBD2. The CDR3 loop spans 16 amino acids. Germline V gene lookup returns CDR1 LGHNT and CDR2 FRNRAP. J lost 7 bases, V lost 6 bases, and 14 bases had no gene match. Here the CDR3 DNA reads TGTGCTAGTGGCCCGGGGGGGGGTATATTCGGTAATGAGCAGTTCTTC. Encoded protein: CASGPGGGIFGNEQFF.

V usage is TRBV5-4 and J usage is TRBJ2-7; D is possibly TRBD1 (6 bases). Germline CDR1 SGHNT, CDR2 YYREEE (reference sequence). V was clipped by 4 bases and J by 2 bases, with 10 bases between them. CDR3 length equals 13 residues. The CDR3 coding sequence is TGTGCCAGCAGCGGGGACACAGCCTACGAGCAGTACTTC. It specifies CASSGDTAYEQYF.

CDR3 nucleotide sequence: TGTGCCAGCAGCTTAGATCGGGACGGACCGAACACCGGGGAGCTGTTTTTT. It is translated as CASSLDRDGPNTGELFF. This sequence joins TRBV11-2 and TRBJ2-2; perhaps D is TRBD1 or TRBD2 (5 bases each). Trimming left V 0 bases short and J 0 bases short, with 11 bases between. Germline V lookup: CDR1 SGHAT, CDR2 FQNNGV. The CDR3 runs 17 residues. Full variable domain (remainder filled in from reference TRBV11-2 and TRBJ2-2): EAGVAQSPRYKIIEKRQSVAFWCNPISGHATLYWYQQILGQGPKLLIQFQNNGVVDDSQLPKDRFSAERLKGVDSTLKIQPAKLEDSAVYLCASSLDRDGPNTGELFFGEGSRLTVL.